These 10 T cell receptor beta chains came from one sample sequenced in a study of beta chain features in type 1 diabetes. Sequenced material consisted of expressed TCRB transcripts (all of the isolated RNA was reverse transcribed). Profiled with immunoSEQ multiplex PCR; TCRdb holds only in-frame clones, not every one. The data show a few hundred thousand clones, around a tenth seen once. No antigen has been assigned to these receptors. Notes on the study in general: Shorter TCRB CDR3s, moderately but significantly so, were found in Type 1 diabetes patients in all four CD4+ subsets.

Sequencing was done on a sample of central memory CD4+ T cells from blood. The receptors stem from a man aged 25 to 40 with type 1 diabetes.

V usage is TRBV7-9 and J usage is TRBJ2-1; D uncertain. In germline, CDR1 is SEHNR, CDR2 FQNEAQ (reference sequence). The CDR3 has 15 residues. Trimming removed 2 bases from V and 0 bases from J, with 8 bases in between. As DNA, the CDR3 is TGTGCCAGCAGCTTACAACGTAGCTCCTACAATGAGCAGTTCTTC. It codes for CASSLQRSSYNEQFF. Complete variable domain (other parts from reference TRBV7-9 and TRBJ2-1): DTGVSQNPRHKITKRGQNVTFRCDPISEHNRLYWYRQTLGQGPEFLTYFQNEAQLEKSRLLSDRFSAERPKGSFSTLEIQRTEQGDSAMYLCASSLQRSSYNEQFFGPGTRLTVL.

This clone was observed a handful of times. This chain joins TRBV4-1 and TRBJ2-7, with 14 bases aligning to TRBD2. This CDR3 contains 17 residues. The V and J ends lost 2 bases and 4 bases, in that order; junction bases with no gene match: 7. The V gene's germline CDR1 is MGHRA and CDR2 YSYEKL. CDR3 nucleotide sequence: TGCGCCAGCAGCCAATCCGGGACTAGCGGGAGTATATACGAGCAGTACTTC. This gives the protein CASSQSGTSGSIYEQYF.

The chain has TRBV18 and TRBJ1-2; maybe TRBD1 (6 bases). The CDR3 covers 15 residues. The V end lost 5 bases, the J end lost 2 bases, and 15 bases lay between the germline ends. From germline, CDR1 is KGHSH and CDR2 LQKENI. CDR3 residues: CASSAQGLGNYGYTF. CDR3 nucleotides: TGTGCCAGCTCAGCACAGGGCTTGGGGAACTATGGCTACACCTTC.

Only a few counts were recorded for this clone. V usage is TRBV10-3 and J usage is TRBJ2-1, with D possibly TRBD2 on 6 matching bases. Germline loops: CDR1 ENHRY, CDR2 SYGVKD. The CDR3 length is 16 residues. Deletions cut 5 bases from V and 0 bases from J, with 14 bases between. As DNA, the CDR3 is TGTGCCATCAGTTCGTTAGCGGAGAGCTCCTACAATGAGCAGTTCTTC. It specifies CAISSLAESSYNEQFF.

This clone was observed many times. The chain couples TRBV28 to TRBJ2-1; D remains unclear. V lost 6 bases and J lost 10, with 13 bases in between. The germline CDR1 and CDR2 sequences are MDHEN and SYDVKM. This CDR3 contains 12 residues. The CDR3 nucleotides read TGTGCCAGCAGCATACGGAGTGTGGAGCAGTTCTTC. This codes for CASSIRSVEQFF. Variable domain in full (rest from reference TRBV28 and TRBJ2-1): DVKVTQSSRYLVKRTGEKVFLECVQDMDHENMFWYRQDPGLGLRLIYFSYDVKMKEKGDIPEGYSVSREKKERFSLILESASTNQTSMYLCASSIRSVEQFFGPGTRLTVL.

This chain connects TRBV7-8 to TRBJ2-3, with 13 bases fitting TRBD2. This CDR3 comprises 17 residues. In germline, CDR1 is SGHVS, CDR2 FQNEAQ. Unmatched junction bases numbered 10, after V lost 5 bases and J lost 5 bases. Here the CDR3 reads CASSLLTGTSGKDTQYF. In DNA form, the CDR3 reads TGTGCCAGCAGCCTACTCACCGGGACTAGCGGGAAAGATACGCAGTATTTT.

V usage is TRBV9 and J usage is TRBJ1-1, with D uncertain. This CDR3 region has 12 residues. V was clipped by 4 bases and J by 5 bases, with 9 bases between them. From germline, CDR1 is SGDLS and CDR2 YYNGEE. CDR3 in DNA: TGTGCCAGCAGCCCTATGAGGACTGAAGCTTTCTTT. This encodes CASSPMRTEAFF.

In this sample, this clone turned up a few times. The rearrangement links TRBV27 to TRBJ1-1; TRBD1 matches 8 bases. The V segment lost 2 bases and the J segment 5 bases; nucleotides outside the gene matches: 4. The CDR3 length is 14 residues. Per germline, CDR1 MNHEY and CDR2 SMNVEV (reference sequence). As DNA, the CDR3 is TGTGCCAGCAGTTTACTACAGGGGGGAACTGAAGCTTTCTTT. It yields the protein CASSLLQGGTEAFF.

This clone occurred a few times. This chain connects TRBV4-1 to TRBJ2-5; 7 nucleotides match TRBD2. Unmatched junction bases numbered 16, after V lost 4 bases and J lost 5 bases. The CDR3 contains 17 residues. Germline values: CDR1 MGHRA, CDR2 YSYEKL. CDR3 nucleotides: TGCGCCAGCAGCCTCGGGCCGGTGGCGGGAGCTTCGGAGACCCAGTACTTC. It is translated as CASSLGPVAGASETQYF.

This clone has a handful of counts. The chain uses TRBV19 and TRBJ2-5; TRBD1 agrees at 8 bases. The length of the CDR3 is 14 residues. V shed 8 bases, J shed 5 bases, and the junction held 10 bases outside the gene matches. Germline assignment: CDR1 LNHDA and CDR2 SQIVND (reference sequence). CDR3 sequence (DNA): TGTGCCAGTTCCAGACAGGGGATAAAGGAGACCCAGTACTTC. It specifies CASSRQGIKETQYF.